These 7 T cell receptor beta chains were sequenced from one sample in a study of beta chain features in type 1 diabetes. General study points: Type 1 diabetes patients had moderately but significantly shorter TCRB CDR3s in all four CD4+ subsets.

Their specific antigens are unknown. The investigators reverse transcribed all of the isolated RNA, so they sequenced expressed TCRB transcripts. Measured with immunoSEQ multiplex PCR; TCRdb has only the in-frame clones, and not every one. The sample has approximately 600,000 clones, approximately 13% seen once. The material sequenced was naive CD4+ T cells from blood. These receptors came from a man aged 25 to 40 with type 1 diabetes.

This clone was seen more than once but under ten times. The chain links TRBV4-3 to TRBJ2-7; D remains unclear. V lost 0 bases and J 5 bases, leaving 17 bases between the germline ends. The germline V gene encodes CDR1 LGHNA and CDR2 YSLEER. CDR3 length: 16 residues. The CDR3: CASSQDLRTLGDEQYF. CDR3 nucleotide sequence: TGCGCCAGCAGCCAAGATCTCAGGACCTTGGGCGACGAGCAGTACTTC.

About this clone itself: Other DNA sequences in the sample encode the same CDR3. The chain carries TRBV7-9 and TRBJ1-3; D is uncertain. V gave up 1 base and J gave up 4 bases, with 5 bases separating them. CDR3 length: 13 amino acids. CDR1 is SEHNR and CDR2 is FQNEAQ in the germline V gene (reference sequence). The CDR3 nucleotides are TGTGCCAGCAGCTTAGGAGAGGGAAACACCATATATTTT. Protein sequence: CASSLGEGNTIYF. The full variable domain, its missing parts supplied by reference TRBV7-9 and TRBJ1-3, is DTGVSQNPRHKITKRGQNVTFRCDPISEHNRLYWYRQTLGQGPEFLTYFQNEAQLEKSRLLSDRFSAERPKGSFSTLEIQRTEQGDSAMYLCASSLGEGNTIYFGEGSWLTVV.

This clone has a handful of counts. Here the CDR3 DNA reads TGTGCCAGCTCACCACAAGAAGGCCGCCACAGGGAGCAGTACTTC. Translation gives CASSPQEGRHREQYF. The rearrangement uses TRBV18 and TRBJ2-7; D possibly corresponds to TRBD1 (5 bases). Trimming left V 1 base short and J 7 bases short, with 17 bases between. The CDR3 is made up of 15 amino acids. CDR1 is KGHSH, CDR2 LQKENI, per germline.

There are a few counts of this clone. CDR3: CSVVDRTNYGYTF. In DNA form, the CDR3 reads TGCAGCGTTGTCGACAGAACTAACTATGGCTACACCTTC. The V and J genes are TRBV29-1 and TRBJ1-2; D might be TRBD1 (5 bases). Trimming pared 4 bases from V and 0 bases from J, leaving 9 bases between. This CDR3 has 13 amino acids. Germline values: CDR1 SQVTM, CDR2 ANQGSEA. The full variable domain, completed using reference TRBV29-1 and TRBJ1-2, is SAVISQKPSRDICQRGTSLTIQCQVDSQVTMMFWYRQQPGQSLTLIATANQGSEATYESGFVIDKFPISRPNLTFSTLTVSNMSPEDSSIYLCSVVDRTNYGYTFGSGTRLTVV.

V is TRBV7-6 and J is TRBJ2-7; D is unclear. The germline gives CDR1 SGHVS, CDR2 FNYEAQ. V lost 9 bases and J 3 bases, leaving 9 bases between the germline ends. CDR3 length: 11 residues. This chain's CDR3 is CARAELYEQYF. The CDR3 DNA is TGTGCCAGGGCCGAACTCTACGAGCAGTACTTC.

This rearrangement joins TRBV4-2 to TRBJ2-7; the D is unclear. Germline lookup yields CDR1 LGHNA and CDR2 YNFKEQ. The CDR3 runs 13 residues. Trimming removed 2 bases from V and 4 bases from J, with 9 bases in between. As DNA, the CDR3 is TGTGCCAGCAGCCAACGGCAGCGATACGAGCAGTACTTC. Translation: CASSQRQRYEQYF.

This clone has more than one count but fewer than ten. CDR3 in amino acids: CASSLSGQIYEQYF. Here the CDR3 DNA reads TGTGCCAGCAGCTTATCGGGACAGATCTACGAGCAGTACTTC. The V call is TRBV7-2, the J call TRBJ2-7; TRBD1 matches at 7 bases. Germline lookup yields CDR1 SGHTA and CDR2 FQGNSA. The CDR3 totals 14 residues. V was clipped by 2 bases and J by 3 bases; unmatched bases: 4.